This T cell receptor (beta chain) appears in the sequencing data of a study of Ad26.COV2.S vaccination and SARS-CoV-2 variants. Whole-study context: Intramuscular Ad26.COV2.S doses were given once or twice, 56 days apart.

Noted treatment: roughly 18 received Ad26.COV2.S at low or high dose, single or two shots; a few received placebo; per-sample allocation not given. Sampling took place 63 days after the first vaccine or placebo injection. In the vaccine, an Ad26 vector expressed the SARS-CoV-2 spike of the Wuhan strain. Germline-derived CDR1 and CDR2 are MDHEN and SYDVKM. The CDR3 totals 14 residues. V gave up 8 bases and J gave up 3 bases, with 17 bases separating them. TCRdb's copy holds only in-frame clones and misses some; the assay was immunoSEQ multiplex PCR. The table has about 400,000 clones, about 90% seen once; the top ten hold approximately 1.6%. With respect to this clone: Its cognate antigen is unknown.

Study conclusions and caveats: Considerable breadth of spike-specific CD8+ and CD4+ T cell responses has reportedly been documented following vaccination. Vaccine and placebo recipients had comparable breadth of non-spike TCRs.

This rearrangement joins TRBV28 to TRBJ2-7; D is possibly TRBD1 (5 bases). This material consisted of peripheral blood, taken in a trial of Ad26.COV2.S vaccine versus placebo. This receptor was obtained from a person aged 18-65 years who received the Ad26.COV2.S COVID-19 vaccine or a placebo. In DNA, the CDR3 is TGTGCCAGCCAACTCCGAGACAGATACTACGAGCAGTACTTC. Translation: CASQLRDRYYEQYF.